Below, 24 T cell receptor beta chains from the same sample are listed, as sequenced in a study of blood T cell repertoires in COVID-19. Method: immunoSEQ multiplex PCR; TCRdb's copy keeps in-frame clones and lacks some. This table has over 110,000 clones, approximately 91% appearing once. The source material was peripheral blood. These receptors were taken from a man between 65 and 80 years old with acute or convalescent COVID-19.

J is TRBJ2-2 and V is TRBV24-1, with D possibly being TRBD1 (6 bases). This CDR3 region has 16 residues. Germline V gene lookup returns CDR1 KGHDR and CDR2 SFDVKD. The V gene lost 1 base and the J gene lost 0 bases, with 8 bases spanning the gap. This CDR3 reads CATSDFRGSNTGELFF. The CDR3 DNA reads TGTGCCACCAGTGATTTCAGGGGCTCGAACACCGGGGAGCTGTTTTTT.

The rearrangement uses TRBV6-5 and TRBJ1-5, with D perhaps TRBD1 (6 bases). Germline loops: CDR1 MNHEY, CDR2 SVGAGI. The ends were cut back, 0 bases at V and 4 bases at J, with 13 bases in the middle. The CDR3 extends over 16 amino acids. CDR3 coding DNA: TGTGCCAGCAGTTACTCGTCGGCAGGGGTAAATCAGCCCCAGCATTTT. This codes for CASSYSSAGVNQPQHF.

This chain uses TRBV7-9 with TRBJ2-5, with 9 positions matching TRBD2. V shed 2 bases and J 1 base; nucleotides not matched to a gene: 8. Germline loops: CDR1 SEHNR, CDR2 FQNEAQ (reference sequence). The CDR3 is 17 residues long. Here the CDR3 DNA reads TGTGCCAGCAGCTTATGGGCTAGCGGGGACCTCCAAGAGACCCAGTACTTC. Its translation is CASSLWASGDLQETQYF.

The genes are TRBV30 and TRBJ2-5; maybe TRBD2 (7 bases). Germline CDR1 GTSNPN, CDR2 SVGIG (reference sequence). The CDR3 contains 14 residues. The V end lost 1 base, the J end lost 5 bases, and 14 bases lay between the germline ends. The CDR3 loop is CAWSDTGGLETQYF. CDR3 DNA sequence: TGTGCCTGGAGTGATACCGGGGGGCTGGAGACCCAGTACTTC.

The CDR3 sequence: CASTSPPARAYTGELFF. In nucleotides, the CDR3 is TGTGCCAGCACCTCCCCCCCGGCCAGGGCCTACACCGGGGAGCTGTTTTTT. The V gene is TRBV28, the J gene TRBJ2-2; D possibly corresponds to TRBD1 (5 bases). The CDR3 sequence is 17 residues long. Trimming left V 7 bases short and J 3 bases short, with 21 bases between. Germline lookup yields CDR1 MDHEN and CDR2 SYDVKM.

V and J are TRBV18 and TRBJ2-2; 8 positions agree with TRBD1. V shed 6 bases, J shed 2 bases, and the junction held 5 bases outside the gene matches. The CDR3 extends over 15 amino acids. Germline V CDR1 and CDR2: KGHSH, LQKENI. The CDR3 nucleotides read TGTGCCAGCTCCCTGGACAGGGTAAACACCGGGGAGCTGTTTTTT. Protein product: CASSLDRVNTGELFF. Drawing the rest from reference TRBV18 and TRBJ2-2, the complete variable domain is NAGVMQNPRHLVRRRGQEARLRCSPMKGHSHVYWYRQLPEEGLKFMVYLQKENIIDESGMPKERFSAEFPKEGPSILRIQQVVRGDSAAYFCASSLDRVNTGELFFGEGSRLTVL.

This rearrangement joins TRBV5-1 to TRBJ1-2; a weak D match, TRBD1 (5 bases). Germline CDR1 is SGHRS and CDR2 is YFSETQ. CDR3 length: 13 residues. V gave up 1 base and J gave up 3 bases, with 7 bases separating them. DNA for the CDR3: TGCGCCAGCAGCTTGACGACAGACTATGGCTACACCTTC. Translated: CASSLTTDYGYTF.

The J gene is TRBJ2-1, the V gene TRBV6-4, with 8 bases matching TRBD2. V lost 6 bases and J lost 3; bases outside the gene matches: 7. This CDR3 comprises 15 residues. The germline gives CDR1 MRHNA, CDR2 SNTAGT. The CDR3 protein is CASSLLAGGYNEQFF. As DNA, the CDR3 is TGTGCCAGCAGCCTTTTGGCGGGGGGCTACAATGAGCAGTTCTTC.

This clone showed up just once. The V call is TRBV5-1, the J call TRBJ2-2; the match to TRBD2 covers 8 bases. The CDR3 contains 16 residues. Trimming took 7 bases from V and 0 from J; bases not matched to a gene: 8. Germline lookup yields CDR1 SGHRS and CDR2 YFSETQ. In DNA form, the CDR3 reads TGCGCCAGCTTCAGCGGGGGCACCACGAACACCGGGGAGCTGTTTTTT. Residues: CASFSGGTTNTGELFF.

The chain employs TRBV13 and TRBJ2-1, with 8 bases fitting TRBD1. Germline V gene lookup returns CDR1 PRHDT and CDR2 FYEKMQ (reference sequence). This CDR3 has 13 residues. The V and J ends lost 5 bases and 10 bases, in that order; junction bases with no gene match: 7. CDR3 sequence: CASSGTGGIEQFF. In DNA, the CDR3 is TGTGCCAGCAGCGGGACAGGTGGGATAGAGCAGTTCTTC. Full variable domain (outside the CDR3, taken from reference TRBV13 and TRBJ2-1): AAGVIQSPRHLIKEKRETATLKCYPIPRHDTVYWYQQGPGQDPQFLISFYEKMQSDKGSIPDRFSAQQFSDYHSELNMSSLELGDSALYFCASSGTGGIEQFFGPGTRLTVL.

This clone was seen a few times. The chain uses TRBV5-1 and TRBJ2-2; TRBD1 matches 10 bases. Germline V gene sequence: CDR1 SGHRS, CDR2 YFSETQ. After removal of 4 bases from V and 4 bases from J, the junction contained 7 bases not matched to a gene. This CDR3 region has 16 residues. The CDR3 here is CASSPGQGLTTGELFF. CDR3 DNA sequence: TGCGCCAGCAGCCCGGGACAGGGGCTCACCACCGGGGAGCTGTTTTTT.

The V call is TRBV3-1 (or the pseudogene TRBV3-2), the J call TRBJ1-1; weak D call: TRBD1 (5 bases). The CDR3 covers 14 residues. The V gene's germline CDR1 is LGHDT and CDR2 YNNKEL (reference sequence). V was shortened by 2 bases and J by 2 bases, with 9 bases between the two germline ends. The CDR3, as DNA: TGTGCCAGCAGCCAATGGGGGGAAAACACTGAAGCTTTCTTT. This translates into CASSQWGENTEAFF.

This clone was detected only a few times. V gene TRBV5-1 combines with J gene TRBJ2-1; 9 nucleotides line up with TRBD1. This CDR3 spans 13 amino acids. In germline, CDR1 is SGHRS, CDR2 YFSETQ. Germline trimming cut 6 bases from V and 6 bases from J; bases unmatched to any gene: 4. CDR3 in DNA: TGCGCCAGCACACAGGGGGCCGGCAATGAGCAGTTCTTC. Translating it yields CASTQGAGNEQFF. Supplemented by reference TRBV5-1 and TRBJ2-1, the full variable domain reads KAGVTQTPRYLIKTRGQQVTLSCSPISGHRSVSWYQQTPGQGLQFLFEYFSETQRNKGNFPGRFSGRQFSNSRSEMNVSTLELGDSALYLCASTQGAGNEQFFGPGTRLTVL.

The J gene is TRBJ1-2, the V gene TRBV20-1; a possible D gene is TRBD1 (6 bases). Trimming stripped 3 bases from V and 5 bases from J, with 13 bases between. This CDR3 comprises 13 residues. Germline loops: CDR1 DFQATT, CDR2 SNEGSKA (reference sequence). The CDR3 nucleotides are TGCAGTGCTAGTGGACAGCTTTTATATGGCTACACCTTC. Encoded protein: CSASGQLLYGYTF.

The gene calls are TRBV12-3 or TRBV12-4 and TRBJ1-4; possible D gene TRBD1, 5 bases. CDR3 length equals 13 residues. The V end was cut by 6 bases, the J end by 7 bases, with 12 bases between. CDR3 sequence reads: CASRTTRGEKLFF. In nucleotides, the CDR3 is TGTGCCAGCAGAACCACAAGGGGTGAAAAACTGTTTTTT.

This clone has a handful of counts. The CDR3 is CASSLDRGGKLFF. The CDR3 nucleotides read TGTGCCAGCAGCCTCGACCGGGGGGGAAAACTGTTTTTT. The V and J genes are TRBV7-9 and TRBJ1-4; tentatively, D is TRBD1 (5 bases). Trimming took off 5 bases at V and 10 bases at J, with 14 bases between the two ends. Germline CDR1 and CDR2: SEHNR and FQNEAQ (reference sequence). CDR3 length: 13 amino acids.

The chain uses TRBV6-5 and TRBJ1-3; no definite D call. This CDR3 is built from 15 residues. The germline V gene has CDR1 MNHEY and CDR2 SVGAGI. The ends were cut back, 2 bases at V and 0 bases at J, with 8 bases in the middle. CDR3 region: CASSYRGSSGNTIYF. CDR3 sequence (DNA): TGTGCCAGCAGTTACCGAGGTTCCTCTGGAAACACCATATATTTT.

The gene calls are TRBV27 and TRBJ1-2; maybe TRBD1 (5 bases). This CDR3 has 14 amino acids. Between the trimmed V and J ends, which lost 0 bases and 3 bases, there was a span of 8 bases. Germline-derived CDR1 and CDR2 are MNHEY and SMNVEV (reference sequence). The CDR3 protein is CASSLSGGDYGYTF. DNA of the CDR3: TGTGCCAGCAGTTTATCGGGGGGAGACTATGGCTACACCTTC.

The chain links TRBV5-1 to TRBJ1-1, with a tentative D call TRBD1 (6 bases). The CDR3 loop spans 14 amino acids. Germline V gene sequence: CDR1 SGHRS, CDR2 YFSETQ. V dropped 0 bases and J dropped 5 bases, with 11 bases sitting between them. CDR3 sequence reads: CASSLGTEGTEAFF. CDR3 nucleotide sequence: TGCGCCAGCAGCTTGGGGACAGAGGGAACTGAAGCTTTCTTT.

The J gene is TRBJ2-2, the V gene TRBV5-1, with 8 bases fitting TRBD1. The CDR3 is 16 residues long. Germline-derived CDR1 and CDR2 are SGHRS and YFSETQ. V lost 3 bases to trimming and J lost 7 bases; unmatched junction nucleotides: 11. CDR3 coding DNA: TGCGCCAGCAGCTCCCCAGGGGGCGGCGGCATCGGGGAGCTGTTTTTT. This gives the protein CASSSPGGGGIGELFF.

This rearrangement joins TRBV27 to TRBJ1-6; TRBD1 matches at 8 bases. CDR1 is MNHEY and CDR2 is SMNVEV in the germline V gene (reference sequence). Germline trimming cut 5 bases from V and 7 bases from J; bases unmatched to any gene: 7. This CDR3 is 15 amino acids long. CDR3 loop: CASSLQTGANSPLHF. The CDR3 DNA sequence: TGTGCCAGCAGTCTACAGACAGGGGCCAATTCACCCCTCCACTTT.

In its sample, this clone was seen once. The chain recombines TRBV19 with TRBJ2-6; 12 bases align to TRBD2. J lost 4 bases, V lost 4 bases, and 11 bases had no gene match. From germline, CDR1 is LNHDA and CDR2 SQIVND (reference sequence). This CDR3 has 19 amino acids. The CDR3 bases are TGTGCCAGTAGTACCAACCGTCTAGCGGGGGGGCACGGGGCCAACGTCCTGACTTTC. As protein: CASSTNRLAGGHGANVLTF.

The rearrangement links TRBV3-1 (or the pseudogene TRBV3-2) to TRBJ1-3; TRBD1 might be the D (6 bases). This CDR3 has 12 amino acids. Germline assignment: CDR1 LGHDT and CDR2 YNNKEL (reference sequence). Trimming removed 4 bases from V and 15 bases from J, with 16 bases in between. The CDR3 nucleotides read TGTGCCAGCAGCCTCACACAGGGAGCGAAATATTTT. It encodes CASSLTQGAKYF.

The V gene is TRBV29-1, the J gene TRBJ2-7; 9 positions agree with TRBD1. The CDR3 has 14 residues. V trimming: 7 bases; J trimming: 4 bases; junction bases outside the gene matches: 11. Germline V gene data show CDR1 as SQVTM and CDR2 as ANQGSEA. The CDR3 reads CSALRQGDVYEQYF. The CDR3 DNA is TGCAGCGCCCTGCGACAGGGGGATGTGTACGAGCAGTACTTC.